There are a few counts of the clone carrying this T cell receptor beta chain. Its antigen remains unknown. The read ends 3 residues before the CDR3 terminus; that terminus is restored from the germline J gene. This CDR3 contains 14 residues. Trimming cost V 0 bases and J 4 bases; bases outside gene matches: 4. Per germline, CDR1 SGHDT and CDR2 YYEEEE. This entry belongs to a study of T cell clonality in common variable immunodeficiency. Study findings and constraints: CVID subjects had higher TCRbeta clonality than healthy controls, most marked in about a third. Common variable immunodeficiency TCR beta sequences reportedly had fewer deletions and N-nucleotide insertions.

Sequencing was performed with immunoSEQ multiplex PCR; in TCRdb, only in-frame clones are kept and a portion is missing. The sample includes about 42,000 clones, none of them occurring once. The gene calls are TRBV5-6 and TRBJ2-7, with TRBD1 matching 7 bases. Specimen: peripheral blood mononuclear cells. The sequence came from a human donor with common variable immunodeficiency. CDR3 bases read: TGTGCCAGCAGCTTGGTGGGGGACAGATACGAG. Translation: CASSLVGDRYE. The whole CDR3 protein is CASSLVGDRYEQYF.